These 28 T cell receptor beta chains share one sample of origin, sequenced in a study of blood T cell repertoires in COVID-19. TCRdb keeps only in-frame clones here, not all; method: immunoSEQ multiplex PCR. The sample lists about 200,000 clones, 86% seen once, with about 2.2% in the top ten. The sample was peripheral blood. The receptor set was obtained from a woman aged 50 to 60 with acute or convalescent COVID-19.

The chain has TRBV7-2 and TRBJ2-3, with 10 bases matching TRBD2. Germline V gene sequence: CDR1 SGHTA, CDR2 FQGNSA. Losses at the gene ends were 2 bases for V and 5 bases for J; bases not matched to a gene: 7. The CDR3 is made up of 16 amino acids. CDR3 DNA sequence: TGTGCCAGCAGCTTATTAGCGGGAGGTCGGGGAGATACGCAGTATTTT. It is translated as CASSLLAGGRGDTQYF.

The chain uses TRBV9 and TRBJ2-7, with 8 positions matching TRBD1. This CDR3 is built from 14 residues. The germline gives CDR1 SGDLS, CDR2 YYNGEE. Trimming at V came to 3 bases and at J to 6 bases, leaving 8 bases not matched to a gene. The CDR3 spells CASSGGIGTGEQYF. In DNA, the CDR3 is TGTGCCAGCAGCGGGGGGATTGGGACAGGCGAGCAGTACTTC.

The chain is built from TRBV7-2 and TRBJ1-1; D unclear. V lost 1 base to trimming and J lost 1 base, with 10 bases between them. The CDR3 length is 15 residues. Germline V gene data show CDR1 as SGHTA and CDR2 as FQGNSA. CDR3 residues: CASSLDPSGNTEAFF. The CDR3 bases are TGTGCCAGCAGCTTAGATCCGTCAGGGAACACTGAAGCTTTCTTT.

The V gene is TRBV7-9, the J gene TRBJ2-7; the match to TRBD1 covers 11 bases. V lost 4 bases and J lost 5; bases outside the gene matches: 1. Germline CDR1 is SEHNR and CDR2 is FQNEAQ (reference sequence). The CDR3 sequence is 13 residues long. CDR3 amino acids: CASSWGQGDEQYF. In nucleotides, the CDR3 is TGTGCCAGCAGCTGGGGACAGGGGGACGAGCAGTACTTC. Complete variable domain (other parts from reference TRBV7-9 and TRBJ2-7): DTGVSQNPRHKITKRGQNVTFRCDPISEHNRLYWYRQTLGQGPEFLTYFQNEAQLEKSRLLSDRFSAERPKGSFSTLEIQRTEQGDSAMYLCASSWGQGDEQYFGPGTRLTVT.

On this clone itself: Germline is not matched at one junction end, which may reflect a read error. The V call is TRBV5-4, the J call TRBJ1-1; 7 nucleotides agree with TRBD1. CDR3 size: 14 residues. Germline V gene lookup returns CDR1 SGHNT and CDR2 YYREEE (reference sequence). CDR3 in amino acids: CASSLGQWNTEAFF. DNA of the CDR3: TGTGCCAGCAGTTTGGGACAGTGGAACACTGAAGCTTTCTTT.

The V call is TRBV14, the J call TRBJ2-4; no clear D. Trimming removed 0 bases from V and 7 bases from J, with 13 bases in between. This CDR3 comprises 15 residues. Germline CDR1 SGHDN, CDR2 FVKESK. CDR3 nucleotide sequence: TGTGCCAGCAGCCAAGATATGCGGCAACGGAACATTCAGTACTTC. Translation gives CASSQDMRQRNIQYF.

Note on this clone: Within the sample, other DNA sequences also encode this same CDR3. V is TRBV7-2 and J is TRBJ1-1; no clear D. The CDR3 extends over 13 amino acids. Germline lookup yields CDR1 SGHTA and CDR2 FQGNSA. V dropped 3 bases and J dropped 2 bases, with 7 bases sitting between them. The CDR3 loop is CASSLSGNTEAFF. For the CDR3, the DNA is TGTGCCAGCAGCTTGAGCGGCAACACTGAAGCTTTCTTT.

The gene calls are TRBV6-5 and TRBJ1-1; unclear D gene. The CDR3 sequence is 15 residues long. V was clipped by 6 bases and J by 4 bases, with 18 bases between them. Per the germline V gene, CDR1 is MNHEY and CDR2 is SVGAGI. CDR3 DNA: TGTGCCAGCAGCTTGTCTGGGGAGTGGGGCACTGAAGCTTTCTTT. This codes for CASSLSGEWGTEAFF.

This clone occurred a few times. This chain uses TRBV12-5 with TRBJ1-4; 10 bases agree with TRBD1. The trim removed 7 bases at V and 6 bases at J, leaving 8 bases unmatched. This CDR3 comprises 15 residues. Germline V gene lookup returns CDR1 LGHNT and CDR2 FRNRAP. The CDR3 loop is CASADPGTGDEKLFF. Written as DNA, the CDR3 is TGTGCTAGTGCCGACCCGGGGACAGGGGATGAAAAACTGTTTTTT.

The chain is built from TRBV3-1 (or the pseudogene TRBV3-2) and TRBJ2-2, with 9 positions matching TRBD2. With V trimmed by 6 bases and J by 3 bases, 11 bases remained unmatched. The CDR3 runs 17 residues. Germline CDR1 LGHDT, CDR2 YNNKEL (reference sequence). CDR3 loop: CASRTSSGGPYTGELFF. The CDR3 DNA reads as TGTGCCAGCAGAACTAGTAGCGGGGGCCCTTACACCGGGGAGCTGTTTTTT.

This chain connects TRBV27 to TRBJ1-1; maybe TRBD1 (5 bases). CDR3 length: 15 amino acids. Per the germline V gene, CDR1 is MNHEY and CDR2 is SMNVEV (reference sequence). The V and J ends lost 6 bases and 4 bases respectively, with 18 bases between them. The CDR3 DNA reads as TGTGCCAGCAGAAAATTGGGGGGGGGTTTCACTGAAGCTTTCTTT. This translates into CASRKLGGGFTEAFF.

This clone came up a few times. The J gene is TRBJ1-1, the V gene TRBV18; 9 nucleotides line up with TRBD1. Germline V gene sequence: CDR1 KGHSH, CDR2 LQKENI. This CDR3 is 14 amino acids long. Trimming removed 6 bases from V and 6 bases from J; junction bases left unmatched: 8. The CDR3 DNA is TGTGCCAGCTCCAAGGGGACAGGGACCGCTGAAGCTTTCTTT. As protein: CASSKGTGTAEAFF.

The chain is built from TRBV6-2 or TRBV6-3 and TRBJ1-2, with D perhaps TRBD1 (6 bases). CDR1 and CDR2 (germline): MNHEY, SVGEGT. Trimming shortened V by 2 bases and J by 8 bases, and 12 bases separated the two germline ends. The CDR3 totals 13 residues. The chain's CDR3 is CASSYGGASGYTF. CDR3 sequence (DNA): TGTGCCAGCAGTTACGGGGGGGCGTCGGGCTACACCTTC.

In its sample, this clone was seen a few times. The chain carries TRBV5-1 and TRBJ1-1; D might be TRBD1 (6 bases). The CDR3 is 15 amino acids. The V and J ends lost 5 bases and 1 base respectively, with 15 bases between them. CDR1 SGHRS and CDR2 YFSETQ come from the germline V gene. DNA of the CDR3: TGCGCCAGCAGGCTCGTACCGGGACAGAACACTGAAGCTTTCTTT. Encoded protein: CASRLVPGQNTEAFF.

The J gene is TRBJ2-2, the V gene TRBV4-3; 9 positions match TRBD2. Germline lookup yields CDR1 LGHNA and CDR2 YSLEER. CDR3 length: 17 residues. V gave up 0 bases and J gave up 5 bases; unmatched junction bases: 7. The CDR3 sequence is CASSQERLAGRTGELFF. CDR3 coding DNA: TGCGCCAGCAGCCAAGAGAGGCTAGCGGGGCGGACCGGGGAGCTGTTTTTT.

J is TRBJ1-5 and V is TRBV9; 10 bases align to TRBD1. The CDR3 consists of 15 residues. In germline, CDR1 is SGDLS, CDR2 YYNGEE. The J segment lost 4 bases and the V segment lost 3 bases, leaving 4 bases of the junction unmatched. As DNA, the CDR3 is TGTGCCAGCAGCGCTGGGGACAGGGGAAATCAGCCCCAGCATTTT. Protein: CASSAGDRGNQPQHF. Variable domain in full (rest from reference TRBV9 and TRBJ1-5): DSGVTQTPKHLITATGQRVTLRCSPRSGDLSVYWYQQSLDQGLQFLIQYYNGEERAKGNILERFSAQQFPDLHSELNLSSLELGDSALYFCASSAGDRGNQPQHFGDGTRLSIL.

The chain couples TRBV4-3 to TRBJ2-7; D gene uncertain. Germline V gene data show CDR1 as LGHNA and CDR2 as YSLEER. Trimming took off 0 bases at V and 5 bases at J, with 8 bases between the two ends. The CDR3 is 13 amino acids. The CDR3, as DNA: TGCGCCAGCAGCCAAGATCCCCGGGACGAGCAGTACTTC. Translation: CASSQDPRDEQYF.

This clone was seen a handful of times. This rearrangement joins TRBV19 to TRBJ1-6; maybe TRBD1 (5 bases). The CDR3 loop spans 16 amino acids. Trimming removed 1 base at V and 5 bases at J, with 12 bases between. CDR1 and CDR2 (germline): LNHDA, SQIVND (reference sequence). CDR3 sequence: CASSIGGGANNSPLHF. The CDR3 DNA follows: TGTGCCAGTAGTATAGGAGGCGGGGCTAATAATTCACCCCTCCACTTT.

V is TRBV5-6 and J is TRBJ1-5; maybe TRBD1 (6 bases). Trimming took off 6 bases at V and 7 bases at J, with 14 bases between the two ends. The CDR3 is 13 amino acids. Germline CDR1 is SGHDT and CDR2 is YYEEEE. CDR3 sequence (DNA): TGTGCCAGCACCCGAGGGGGAGAACAGCCCCAGCATTTT. Amino acid sequence: CASTRGGEQPQHF.

This chain uses TRBV3-1 (or the pseudogene TRBV3-2) with TRBJ1-2; weak D call: TRBD1 (6 bases). Germline CDR1 reads LGHDT; CDR2 reads YNNKEL (reference sequence). Between the trimmed V and J ends, which lost 3 bases and 6 bases, there was a span of 14 bases. The CDR3 totals 14 residues. The CDR3 coding sequence is TGTGCCAGCAGCCAGGGGGGGGCACCGAATGGCTACACCTTC. It yields the protein CASSQGGAPNGYTF.

V usage is TRBV27 and J usage is TRBJ2-5, with 11 bases that match TRBD1. Germline V lookup: CDR1 MNHEY, CDR2 SMNVEV (reference sequence). J lost 5 bases, V lost 5 bases, and 4 bases had no gene match. This CDR3 region has 14 residues. As DNA, the CDR3 is TGTGCCAGCAGTGGACAGGGGGCGGGGGAGACCCAGTACTTC. Translating gives CASSGQGAGETQYF.

The rearrangement links TRBV19 to TRBJ2-5; D may be TRBD2 (5 bases). The CDR3 length is 13 residues. The germline V and J ends were trimmed by 4 bases and 1 base, with 7 bases remaining between them. Germline V CDR1 and CDR2: LNHDA, SQIVND (reference sequence). The CDR3 DNA sequence: TGTGCCAGTAGTACCCTAGCCCAAGAGACCCAGTACTTC. This encodes CASSTLAQETQYF.

This clone has more than one count but fewer than ten. The rearrangement uses TRBV5-5 and TRBJ1-4; TRBD1 matches at 10 bases. Losses at the gene ends were 0 bases for V and 4 bases for J; bases not matched to a gene: 0. Per germline, CDR1 SGHKS and CDR2 YYEKEE (reference sequence). The length of the CDR3 is 15 residues. CDR3 DNA sequence: TGTGCCAGCAGCTTGGGGGACAGGGGTAATGAAAAACTGTTTTTT. It yields the protein CASSLGDRGNEKLFF.

This chain uses TRBV10-3 with TRBJ2-3, with D possibly being TRBD1 (8 bases). The CDR3 has 13 amino acids. The germline V and J ends were trimmed by 10 bases and 3 bases, with 14 bases remaining between them. Germline CDR1 ENHRY, CDR2 SYGVKD. CDR3 in amino acids: CATYRGGTDTQYF. DNA of the CDR3: TGTGCCACCTACAGGGGGGGGACAGATACGCAGTATTTT.

This chain connects TRBV7-6 to TRBJ2-7, with D possibly TRBD2 on 5 matching bases. From germline, CDR1 is SGHVS and CDR2 FNYEAQ. The V gene lost 0 bases and the J gene lost 1 base, with 10 bases spanning the gap. The CDR3 runs to 15 residues. In nucleotides, the CDR3 is TGTGCCAGCAGCTTAGCGCCCGGGGTATCCTACGAGCAGTACTTC. This translates into CASSLAPGVSYEQYF. The full variable domain, rest sourced from reference TRBV7-6 and TRBJ2-7, is GAGVSQSPRYKVTKRGQDVALRCDPISGHVSLYWYRQALGQGPEFLTYFNYEAQQDKSGLPNDRFSAERPEGSISTLTIQRTEQRDSAMYRCASSLAPGVSYEQYFGPGTRLTVT.

The V gene is TRBV7-2, the J gene TRBJ2-1, with TRBD2 identical over 11 bases. The CDR3 extends over 15 amino acids. The V and J ends lost 4 bases and 9 bases, in that order; junction bases with no gene match: 8. The germline V gene encodes CDR1 SGHTA and CDR2 FQGNSA. The CDR3: CASSWVAGGQVEQFF. The DNA of the CDR3 is TGTGCCAGCAGCTGGGTAGCGGGGGGGCAGGTTGAGCAGTTCTTC.

The genes are TRBV11-3 and TRBJ1-5; 8 nucleotides agree with TRBD1. This CDR3 has 13 amino acids. Trimming removed 5 bases from V and 5 bases from J; junction bases left unmatched: 2. Germline CDR1 SGHNT, CDR2 YENEEA. The CDR3 is CASSLDRDQPQHF. The DNA for the CDR3 is TGTGCCAGCAGCCTGGACAGGGATCAGCCCCAGCATTTT.

CDR3 sequence reads: CATSDPGTGNNEQYF. The CDR3 coding sequence is TGTGCCACCAGTGATCCCGGGACAGGGAACAACGAGCAGTACTTC. V is TRBV24-1 and J is TRBJ2-7; 9 positions match TRBD1. The germline gives CDR1 KGHDR, CDR2 SFDVKD. The CDR3 totals 15 residues. The trim removed 3 bases at V and 5 bases at J, leaving 7 bases unmatched.